These 30 T cell receptor beta chains share one sample of origin, sequenced in a study of chemoradiotherapy in HPV16-positive cancers. Profiled with immunoSEQ multiplex PCR; TCRdb holds only in-frame clones, not every one. The data show about 23,000 clones, about 90% seen once. Sample: blood, taken from a patient who underwent chemoradiotherapy. Receptors originate from a human donor with HPV-associated anogenital cancer.

This chain joins TRBV7-9 and TRBJ2-7; D might be TRBD2 (6 bases). The germline V and J ends were trimmed by 4 bases and 1 base, with 17 bases remaining between them. The germline V gene has CDR1 SEHNR and CDR2 FQNEAQ (reference sequence). This CDR3 region has 16 residues. The CDR3 bases are TGTGCCAGCAGCTCTTTGACGCGGGACCGATCCTACGAGCAGTACTTC. This gives the protein CASSSLTRDRSYEQYF.

This clone was found once. The V gene is TRBV4-2, the J gene TRBJ2-2; 7 bases are a match to TRBD2. Germline loops: CDR1 LGHNA, CDR2 YNFKEQ. The CDR3 has 17 residues. Trimming took 2 bases from V and 4 from J; bases not matched to a gene: 10. CDR3 bases: TGTGCCAGCAGCCAACCAACGGGACTAACCGCCACCGGGGAGCTGTTTTTT. It yields the protein CASSQPTGLTATGELFF.

The chain combines TRBV7-2 with TRBJ2-7; no firm D call. CDR3 length equals 13 residues. From germline, CDR1 is SGHTA and CDR2 FQGNSA. Between the trimmed V and J ends, which lost 5 bases and 2 bases, there was a span of 10 bases. CDR3 sequence: CASSTIQPYEQYF. The CDR3 nucleotides are TGTGCCAGCAGCACGATCCAGCCCTACGAGCAGTACTTC.

This chain links TRBV18 with TRBJ1-1, with D perhaps TRBD1 (6 bases). Trimming left V 2 bases short and J 11 bases short, with 15 bases between. This CDR3 is 13 amino acids long. The V gene's germline CDR1 is KGHSH and CDR2 LQKENI. The CDR3 coding sequence is TGTGCCAGCTCACCATTACAGGGCGGGGGGGCTTTCTTT. This codes for CASSPLQGGGAFF.

This clone was observed a handful of times. This chain links TRBV6-6 with TRBJ1-1, with D hard to call. Germline V gene lookup returns CDR1 MNHNY and CDR2 SVGAGI (reference sequence). The CDR3 is 14 amino acids. Trimming removed 6 bases at V and 1 base at J, with 12 bases between. In DNA form, the CDR3 reads TGTGCCAGCAGCTCACCCCAGGAGAACACTGAAGCTTTCTTT. It specifies CASSSPQENTEAFF.

This clone was counted between two and nine times. CDR3 bases: TGTGCCAGCAGCTTAGGACTAGCGGGAGTGGGAGATACGCAGTATTTT. Its protein is CASSLGLAGVGDTQYF. The V call is TRBV7-3, the J call TRBJ2-3; 13 bases map to TRBD2. There are 16 residues in the CDR3. Losses at the gene ends were 2 bases for V and 5 bases for J; bases not matched to a gene: 4. Germline lookup yields CDR1 SGHTA and CDR2 FQGTGA.

For this clone: The same CDR3 also results from other DNA sequences found in this sample. This rearrangement joins TRBV5-4 to TRBJ1-2, with 8 bases that match TRBD1. The CDR3 covers 14 residues. Per germline, CDR1 SGHNT and CDR2 YYREEE (reference sequence). The ends lost 0 bases at V and 7 bases at J; junction bases unmatched: 5. The CDR3 loop is CASSLGQGAGGYTF. Here the CDR3 DNA reads TGTGCCAGCAGCTTGGGTCAGGGGGCGGGTGGCTACACCTTC.

The J gene is TRBJ1-3, the V gene TRBV5-1; D gene uncertain. Germline CDR1 is SGHRS and CDR2 is YFSETQ. This CDR3 is built from 13 residues. Deletions cut 4 bases from V and 4 bases from J, with 9 bases between. CDR3 sequence (DNA): TGCGCCAGCAGCGCCCAAATGGGAAACACCATATATTTT. Amino acid sequence: CASSAQMGNTIYF.

This chain connects TRBV10-2 to TRBJ1-3; maybe TRBD1 (6 bases). The V gene lost 7 bases and the J gene lost 0 bases, with 13 bases spanning the gap. Germline CDR1 and CDR2: WSHSY and SAAADI. This CDR3 is 15 amino acids long. CDR3 in amino acids: CASTGQPGSGNTIYF. The CDR3 coding sequence is TGCGCCAGCACTGGACAGCCCGGCTCTGGAAACACCATATATTTT.

This chain connects TRBV30 to TRBJ2-6; 8 positions match TRBD1. With V trimmed by 8 bases and J by 4 bases, 4 bases remained unmatched. This CDR3 contains 13 residues. Germline V lookup: CDR1 GTSNPN, CDR2 SVGIG (reference sequence). The CDR3 coding sequence is TGTGCCAGACAGGGGACAGGGGCCAACGTCCTGACTTTC. Protein sequence: CARQGTGANVLTF.

This rearrangement joins TRBV9 to TRBJ2-7; D remains unclear. CDR1 and CDR2 from the germline V gene are SGDLS and YYNGEE. Deletions cut 0 bases from V and 0 bases from J, with 7 bases between. The CDR3 is 14 amino acids. The CDR3 sequence is CASSVEGNSYEQYF. CDR3 bases: TGTGCCAGCAGCGTAGAGGGCAACTCCTACGAGCAGTACTTC.

The J gene is TRBJ2-3, the V gene TRBV6-6; TRBD2 aligns across 7 bases. Unmatched junction bases numbered 5, after V lost 9 bases and J lost 8 bases. Germline V lookup: CDR1 MNHNY, CDR2 SVGAGI (reference sequence). The CDR3 runs to 11 residues. CDR3 protein: CASSAGATQYF. The CDR3 DNA reads TGTGCCAGTTCCGCGGGAGCTACGCAGTATTTT.

The CDR3 nucleotides are TGTGCCAGTAGTATCCAGCCGGACAGAGGAGAGCAGTACTTC. Its translation is CASSIQPDRGEQYF. This rearrangement joins TRBV19 to TRBJ2-7; tentative D call: TRBD1 (6 bases). The V end was cut by 3 bases, the J end by 7 bases, with 16 bases between. This CDR3 contains 14 residues. CDR1 is LNHDA and CDR2 is SQIVND in the germline V gene (reference sequence).

The chain links TRBV5-4 to TRBJ2-7; 9 bases agree with TRBD2. The CDR3 is 16 residues long. CDR1 is SGHNT and CDR2 is YYREEE in the germline V gene (reference sequence). Losses at the gene ends were 3 bases for V and 7 bases for J; bases not matched to a gene: 14. The CDR3 DNA reads as TGTGCCAGCAGCTCCCTAGCGGGAAAAGCCTACGGGGAGCAGTACTTC. Translation: CASSSLAGKAYGEQYF.

J is TRBJ1-6 and V is TRBV27; 8 bases are shared with TRBD1. From germline, CDR1 is MNHEY and CDR2 SMNVEV (reference sequence). V was pared by 4 bases and J by 9 bases, with 5 bases of the junction left unmatched. This CDR3 spans 14 amino acids. The CDR3 sequence: CASSSRGRISPLHF. Here the CDR3 DNA reads TGTGCCAGCAGTTCCAGGGGGCGCATTTCACCCCTCCACTTT.

The sample holds one count of this clone. The chain combines TRBV13 with TRBJ1-2, with D perhaps matching TRBD1 (5 bases). Germline V gene sequence: CDR1 PRHDT, CDR2 FYEKMQ (reference sequence). The CDR3 has 15 amino acids. V gave up 5 bases and J gave up 0 bases, with 13 bases separating them. DNA of the CDR3: TGTGCCAGCAGCATCCTGGGACCGTCTAACTATGGCTACACCTTC. Its translation is CASSILGPSNYGYTF.

V gene TRBV19 combines with J gene TRBJ2-5; TRBD2 is a possible D gene (6 bases). The CDR3 spans 15 residues. V was cut by 1 base and J by 4 bases, with 13 bases left in between. CDR1 is LNHDA, CDR2 SQIVND, per germline (reference sequence). The CDR3 sequence is CASSIVASVGETQYF. The CDR3 bases are TGTGCCAGTAGTATAGTGGCTAGCGTGGGAGAGACCCAGTACTTC.

This clone was detected only once. V and J are TRBV7-9 and TRBJ2-2, with 8 bases that match TRBD1. Trimming cost V 2 bases and J 4 bases; bases outside gene matches: 3. From germline, CDR1 is SEHNR and CDR2 FQNEAQ (reference sequence). This CDR3 is 15 amino acids long. CDR3 protein: CASSLRQGSTGELFF. In DNA form, the CDR3 reads TGTGCCAGCAGCTTAAGACAGGGGAGCACCGGGGAGCTGTTTTTT.

This clone appeared a few times. The V and J genes are TRBV28 and TRBJ1-2; D remains unclear. Trimming stripped 4 bases from V and 2 bases from J, with 2 bases between. The CDR3 runs to 11 residues. From germline, CDR1 is MDHEN and CDR2 SYDVKM. In DNA form, the CDR3 reads TGTGCCAGCAGTTCCAACTATGGCTACACCTTC. Translating gives CASSSNYGYTF.

The chain couples TRBV19 to TRBJ1-1; D is perhaps TRBD1 (5 bases). The germline V gene has CDR1 LNHDA and CDR2 SQIVND (reference sequence). The CDR3 is 16 residues long. V lost 3 bases and J 3 bases, leaving 17 bases between the germline ends. In DNA form, the CDR3 reads TGTGCCAGTAGTATCCCTCCCGACAGCTTGGACACTGAAGCTTTCTTT. This codes for CASSIPPDSLDTEAFF.

This clone appeared a single time. This chain links TRBV7-9 with TRBJ2-1; TRBD2 agrees at 10 bases. CDR3 size: 16 residues. The V segment lost 5 bases and the J segment 2 bases; nucleotides outside the gene matches: 6. CDR1 is SEHNR and CDR2 is FQNEAQ in the germline V gene (reference sequence). The CDR3 nucleotides read TGTGCCAGCAGCGATCCAAGCGGGGGGGCCTACAATGAGCAGTTCTTC. Its protein product is CASSDPSGGAYNEQFF.

The chain links TRBV19 to TRBJ1-1, with D uncertain. CDR3 length equals 14 residues. Germline V gene data show CDR1 as LNHDA and CDR2 as SQIVND (reference sequence). V shed 6 bases and J shed 5 bases, with 16 bases lying between them. The CDR3 DNA reads as TGTGCCAGTAGCGAAGGGTGGGTCAGGACTGAAGCTTTCTTT. Translating gives CASSEGWVRTEAFF.

The chain links TRBV4-3 to TRBJ1-1, with D hard to call. The CDR3 spans 15 residues. V dropped 0 bases and J dropped 1 base, with 9 bases sitting between them. CDR1 is LGHNA, CDR2 YSLEER, per germline. This chain's CDR3 is CASSQEPLQNTEAFF. CDR3 DNA: TGCGCCAGCAGCCAAGAGCCACTGCAGAACACTGAAGCTTTCTTT.

This chain joins TRBV7-2 and TRBJ2-7; TRBD2 agrees at 10 bases. V trimming: 5 bases; J trimming: 6 bases; junction bases outside the gene matches: 10. CDR3 size: 15 residues. Germline-derived CDR1 and CDR2 are SGHTA and FQGNSA. The CDR3 spells CASSIRLAGTPEQYF. DNA of the CDR3: TGTGCCAGCAGCATTCGACTAGCGGGCACCCCCGAGCAGTACTTC. The variable domain in full, with the rest retrieved from reference TRBV7-2 and TRBJ2-7, is GAGVSQSPSNKVTEKGKDVELRCDPISGHTALYWYRQSLGQGLEFLIYFQGNSAPDKSGLPSDRFSAERTGGSVSTLTIQRTQQEDSAVYLCASSIRLAGTPEQYFGPGTRLTVT.

The rearrangement joins TRBV4-1 to TRBJ2-5, with D possibly called TRBD1 or TRBD2 (5 bases each). Trimming shortened V by 0 bases and J by 1 base, and 12 bases separated the two germline ends. The CDR3 spans 16 residues. Germline V gives CDR1 MGHRA, CDR2 YSYEKL. The CDR3 loop reads CASSQDQGDRQETQYF. The CDR3 DNA follows: TGCGCCAGCAGCCAAGATCAAGGGGACCGCCAAGAGACCCAGTACTTC.

This clone appeared a few times. J is TRBJ2-1 and V is TRBV9; TRBD2 agrees at 9 bases. Germline CDR1 is SGDLS and CDR2 is YYNGEE. V gave up 0 bases and J gave up 6 bases; unmatched junction bases: 7. The CDR3 spans 16 residues. The CDR3 sequence is CASSVVAGGTSNEQFF. CDR3 nucleotide sequence: TGTGCCAGCAGCGTAGTCGCGGGGGGGACGAGCAATGAGCAGTTCTTC. Filled out from reference TRBV9 and TRBJ2-1, the complete variable domain reads DSGVTQTPKHLITATGQRVTLRCSPRSGDLSVYWYQQSLDQGLQFLIQYYNGEERAKGNILERFSAQQFPDLHSELNLSSLELGDSALYFCASSVVAGGTSNEQFFGPGTRLTVL.

The genes are TRBV4-2 and TRBJ1-3; no firm D call. Between the trimmed V and J ends, which lost 6 bases and 4 bases, there was a span of 13 bases. This CDR3 has 14 amino acids. Germline V gives CDR1 LGHNA, CDR2 YNFKEQ. The chain's CDR3 is CASSLGRGGNTIYF. The CDR3 bases are TGTGCCAGCAGTCTGGGCCGCGGAGGAAACACCATATATTTT.

The chain employs TRBV5-6 and TRBJ1-1, with D unclear. CDR1 and CDR2 (germline): SGHDT, YYEEEE. V lost 2 bases and J lost 10, with 15 bases in between. The CDR3 spans 13 residues. The CDR3 coding sequence is TGTGCCAGCAGCTTACGGAGGGCAGCAGCAGCTTTCTTT. Its translation: CASSLRRAAAAFF. The complete variable domain, with remaining parts taken from reference TRBV5-6 and TRBJ1-1, reads DAGVTQSPTHLIKTRGQQVTLRCSPKSGHDTVSWYQQALGQGPQFIFQYYEEEERQRGNFPDRFSGHQFPNYSSELNVNALLLGDSALYLCASSLRRAAAAFFGQGTRLTVV.

This sequence joins TRBV10-3 and TRBJ2-7; 9 bases map to TRBD1. The germline CDR1 and CDR2 sequences are ENHRY and SYGVKD. Trimming removed 7 bases from V and 0 bases from J; junction bases left unmatched: 13. The CDR3 length is 17 residues. CDR3 sequence: CAIKPGQGKNSSYEQYF. CDR3 DNA: TGTGCCATCAAACCGGGACAGGGTAAAAATAGCTCCTACGAGCAGTACTTC.

V and J are TRBV19 and TRBJ1-2; 9 nucleotides agree with TRBD1. This CDR3 is 14 amino acids long. V dropped 7 bases and J dropped 5; count of bases not matched to a gene: 8. Germline V gives CDR1 LNHDA, CDR2 SQIVND (reference sequence). The CDR3 loop is CASTHRDRVYGYTF. The DNA of the CDR3 is TGTGCCAGTACTCACCGGGACAGGGTTTATGGCTACACCTTC. Combining the CDR3 with reference TRBV19 and TRBJ1-2 gives the whole variable domain DGGITQSPKYLFRKEGQNVTLSCEQNLNHDAMYWYRQDPGQGLRLIYYSQIVNDFQKGDIAEGYSVSREKKESFPLTVTSAQKNPTAFYLCASTHRDRVYGYTFGSGTRLTVV.